This entry lists 18 T cell receptor beta chains sequenced from one sample in a study of blood T cell repertoires in COVID-19. The method was immunoSEQ multiplex PCR; TCRdb's version includes in-frame clones alone and lacks a portion of them. The repertoire has 150,000 to 200,000 clones, approximately 81% of them found once; the top ten carry about 5.7%. Input material: PBMCs or T cells enriched from blood (not recorded which). These receptors were taken from a middle-aged woman with acute COVID-19.

The chain links TRBV2 to TRBJ1-2; no firm D call. CDR3 length: 14 residues. Trimming pared 1 base from V and 4 bases from J, leaving 10 bases between. Germline CDR1 is SNHLY and CDR2 is FYNNEI. The CDR3 spells CASSEGNRPYGYTF. The CDR3 DNA is TGTGCCAGCAGTGAAGGCAACAGACCCTATGGCTACACCTTC.

The chain is built from TRBV5-1 and TRBJ1-2, with TRBD1 as a possible D gene (6 bases). The CDR3 spans 14 residues. Looked up from germline, CDR1 is SGHRS and CDR2 is YFSETQ. Trimming removed 4 bases at V and 5 bases at J, with 15 bases between. The chain's CDR3 is CASSIGQKEYGYTF. The CDR3 DNA is TGCGCCAGCAGCATAGGACAGAAGGAATATGGCTACACCTTC.

This chain joins TRBV3-1 (or the pseudogene TRBV3-2) and TRBJ1-1; possibly TRBD1 for D (5 bases). CDR3 length: 15 amino acids. The germline V and J ends were trimmed by 4 bases and 0 bases, with 12 bases remaining between them. Per the germline V gene, CDR1 is LGHDT and CDR2 is YNNKEL (reference sequence). As DNA, the CDR3 is TGTGCCAGCAGCCTTGGGGGGACCATGAACACTGAAGCTTTCTTT. Residues: CASSLGGTMNTEAFF.

This chain uses TRBV24-1 with TRBJ2-7; 11 bases align to TRBD1. Germline CDR1 KGHDR, CDR2 SFDVKD. The CDR3 covers 15 residues. The V and J ends lost 8 bases and 7 bases, in that order; junction bases with no gene match: 12. The CDR3 region has the DNA TGTGCCACCAAAGGAGGGGACAGGGGGTTTCGGGAGCAGTACGTC. This encodes CATKGGDRGFREQYV.

The CDR3 nucleotides are TGCAGCGCCCAGAACACCGGGGAGCTGTTTTTT. It translates to CSAQNTGELFF. The rearrangement links TRBV29-1 to TRBJ2-2; D unresolved. The V end lost 7 bases, the J end lost 1 base, and 4 bases lay between the germline ends. Looked up from germline, CDR1 is SQVTM and CDR2 is ANQGSEA. This CDR3 is 11 amino acids long.

The chain links TRBV18 to TRBJ1-2; TRBD1 matches 7 bases. Germline V gene data show CDR1 as KGHSH and CDR2 as LQKENI. CDR3 length: 13 residues. V lost 2 bases and J lost 6; bases outside the gene matches: 3. CDR3 sequence reads: CASSPDQGDGYTF. In DNA, the CDR3 is TGTGCCAGCTCACCAGACCAGGGGGATGGCTACACCTTC.

The J gene is TRBJ2-2, the V gene TRBV2; perhaps TRBD2 as D (6 bases). Germline V lookup: CDR1 SNHLY, CDR2 FYNNEI. Trimming left V 7 bases short and J 4 bases short, with 19 bases between. There are 16 residues in the CDR3. The CDR3, as DNA: TGTGCCAGCACGGAGGAGGGCCTAGTTCTCACCGGGGAGCTGTTTTTT. Translation: CASTEEGLVLTGELFF.

The rearrangement links TRBV5-1 to TRBJ1-1; no firm D call. Deletions cut 1 base from V and 5 bases from J, with 9 bases between. Germline V CDR1 and CDR2: SGHRS, YFSETQ. The CDR3 is 13 residues long. CDR3: CASSLNGITEAFF. CDR3 bases: TGCGCCAGCAGCTTGAACGGTATAACTGAAGCTTTCTTT.

V usage is TRBV29-1 and J usage is TRBJ2-2; perhaps TRBD1 as D (7 bases). Germline V CDR1 and CDR2: SQVTM, ANQGSEA. The V gene lost 3 bases and the J gene lost 0 bases, with 11 bases spanning the gap. This CDR3 region has 15 residues. The CDR3 sequence is CSVDRGTANTGELFF. CDR3 in DNA: TGCAGCGTTGATCGCGGGACAGCGAACACCGGGGAGCTGTTTTTT.

J is TRBJ2-2 and V is TRBV9; TRBD2 agrees at 15 bases. J lost 4 bases, V lost 2 bases, and 9 bases had no gene match. CDR1 SGDLS and CDR2 YYNGEE come from the germline V gene. The CDR3 contains 19 residues. CDR3 coding DNA: TGTGCCAGCAGCGTCGGACTAGCGGGAGGGCCCCCAGGCACCGGGGAGCTGTTTTTT. Its translation: CASSVGLAGGPPGTGELFF.

CDR3 nucleotide sequence: TGTGCCACCAGCAACCAGACCGGGACAGGGGGTTTTGATACGCAGTATTTT. It translates to CATSNQTGTGGFDTQYF. The chain uses TRBV15 and TRBJ2-3, with 11 positions matching TRBD1. V was clipped by 4 bases and J by 6 bases; unmatched bases: 12. The CDR3 contains 17 residues. CDR1 and CDR2 (germline): LNHNV, YYDKDF (reference sequence).

This clone was counted a single time. This chain uses TRBV24-1 with TRBJ2-1; the match to TRBD2 covers 12 bases. Germline CDR1 and CDR2: KGHDR and SFDVKD. J was trimmed by 4 bases and V by 4 bases; bases with no gene match: 4. This CDR3 is 16 amino acids long. CDR3 sequence reads: CATSDAGTSGYNEQFF. For the CDR3, the DNA is TGTGCCACCAGTGACGCCGGGACTAGCGGGTACAATGAGCAGTTCTTC.

The chain joins TRBV7-9 to TRBJ1-6, with D possibly matching TRBD1 (5 bases). Per the germline V gene, CDR1 is SEHNR and CDR2 is FQNEAQ (reference sequence). V lost 11 bases to trimming and J lost 10 bases, with 21 bases between them. CDR3 length: 14 residues. CDR3 nucleotide sequence: TGTGCCGTAAAACGGGAGGGGCGCGAATCACCCCTCCACTTT. Amino acids: CAVKREGRESPLHF.

The chain couples TRBV19 to TRBJ1-2; 7 positions match TRBD1. CDR1 and CDR2 (germline): LNHDA, SQIVND (reference sequence). This CDR3 is built from 17 residues. J gave up 0 bases and V 8 bases, and 15 bases lay outside the gene matches. CDR3 loop: CASVPKGQRVANYGYTF. The CDR3 nucleotides are TGTGCCAGTGTACCTAAGGGACAGCGAGTAGCTAACTATGGCTACACCTTC. The whole variable domain, filled in from reference TRBV19 and TRBJ1-2, reads DGGITQSPKYLFRKEGQNVTLSCEQNLNHDAMYWYRQDPGQGLRLIYYSQIVNDFQKGDIAEGYSVSREKKESFPLTVTSAQKNPTAFYLCASVPKGQRVANYGYTFGSGTRLTVV.

V usage is TRBV27 and J usage is TRBJ2-1; 9 bases fit TRBD2. The CDR3 has 14 amino acids. Germline values: CDR1 MNHEY, CDR2 SMNVEV (reference sequence). V trimming: 5 bases; J trimming: 7 bases; junction bases outside the gene matches: 6. This CDR3 is CASSLAGTGNEQFF. The CDR3 DNA reads as TGTGCCAGCAGTCTAGCGGGAACGGGTAATGAGCAGTTCTTC.

The rearrangement uses TRBV5-1 and TRBJ1-1, with 9 bases matching TRBD1. The germline gives CDR1 SGHRS, CDR2 YFSETQ. The CDR3 is 15 amino acids. V lost 4 bases and J lost 0; bases outside the gene matches: 4. The CDR3 spells CASSAWTGVNTEAFF. In DNA form, the CDR3 reads TGCGCCAGCAGCGCGTGGACAGGGGTGAACACTGAAGCTTTCTTT. Complete variable domain (other parts from reference TRBV5-1 and TRBJ1-1): KAGVTQTPRYLIKTRGQQVTLSCSPISGHRSVSWYQQTPGQGLQFLFEYFSETQRNKGNFPGRFSGRQFSNSRSEMNVSTLELGDSALYLCASSAWTGVNTEAFFGQGTRLTVV.

V gene TRBV24-1 combines with J gene TRBJ2-3; D unclear. The CDR3 is 13 amino acids. From germline, CDR1 is KGHDR and CDR2 SFDVKD. The V gene lost 5 bases and the J gene lost 0 bases, with 5 bases spanning the gap. The CDR3 protein is CATSGTSTDTQYF. The CDR3 DNA sequence: TGTGCCACCAGTGGCACTAGCACAGATACGCAGTATTTT.

The chain couples TRBV5-5 to TRBJ1-1; a weak D match, TRBD1 (6 bases). Trimming shortened V by 2 bases and J by 5 bases, and 13 bases separated the two germline ends. The germline V gene has CDR1 SGHKS and CDR2 YYEKEE (reference sequence). The CDR3 extends over 14 amino acids. The CDR3 DNA reads as TGTGCCAGCAGCTTAATGGGACAACCGACTGAAGCTTTCTTT. Its translation: CASSLMGQPTEAFF.